This TCR beta chain stems from a study of CD8+ T cells in alopecia areata (dated by TCRdb to the late 2010s). Study-wide context: The treated patients took part in an open-label pilot trial in which moderate-to-severe alopecia areata was treated with oral tofacitinib at 5 to 10 mg twice daily. Patients received tofacitinib for 6 to 18 months and were then followed off drug for 6 months to check for delayed response and recurrence. In treated patients, disease severity was measured using the SALT score, which gives the percentage of scalp surface area affected. High-throughput TCRbeta sequencing was used to examine T cell clonal expansion in alopecia areata in both the C3H/HeJ mouse model and human patients. Scalp tissue and sorted CD4+ and CD8+ peripheral blood T cells from patchy and totalis/universalis alopecia areata patients and from healthy controls were covered by human TCRbeta sequencing. Patients on tofacitinib were biopsied at baseline and after 4 and 24 weeks of treatment, and several of the patients also had a later scalp biopsy. Clonality in the scalp was compared among normal scalp (n=4), patchy alopecia areata scalp (n=8), and alopecia totalis/universalis scalp (n=8). RNA came from the PAXgene miRNA kit for fixed scalp, the miRNeasy kit for PBMCs, and the RNeasy kit for mouse skin. TCRbeta CDR3 regions were amplified by immunoSEQ multiplex PCR with 35 Vbeta forward and 13 Jbeta reverse primers. Overall study outcomes, separate from this receptor: Scalp TCR repertoire analysis is complicated because resident alphabeta T cells in normal human skin are also sequenced, whereas mouse skin is dominated by gammadelta T cells. Tofacitinib significantly lowered scalp clonality and the number of expanded CD8+ clones among the top 100 scalp clones. Compared with mice, TCR sequences shared between patients were less clear, possibly partly because of HLA diversity across the patient population. Many expanded lesional clones persisted in scalp and blood during tofacitinib treatment, which may partly explain relapse after stopping treatment. The treated cohort was small, with a single nonresponder, so links between baseline CD8+ expansion and response need larger studies. Compared with normal scalp, lesional scalp, particularly in alopecia totalis/universalis, had higher clonality and more expanded CD8+ clones, which suggests antigenic drive.

In light of the paper, this sample's time point label describes: less than 30 weeks on oral tofacitinib. The treatment or condition label for this specimen denotes: oral pan-JAK inhibitor, 5-10 mg twice daily. Lesional scalp punch biopsies and peripheral blood were collected from alopecia areata patients. PBMCs were separated by density centrifugation and stained for CD3, CD4 and CD8, after which CD4+ and CD8+ T cells were sorted on a FACSAria. The library was prepared using the immunoSEQ multiplex PCR assay. RNA was extracted from all samples and reverse transcribed into cDNA as template for TCR sequencing. SuperScript III was used to make first-strand cDNA, primed with a 2:1 mix of oligo-dT and random hexamers. A synthetic immune receptor repertoire was used to gauge amplification bias, and whatever bias remained was removed computationally. Under the source paper's analysis protocol: Raw reads were preprocessed for error removal, and CDR3 was defined according to IMGT conventions as running from the conserved cysteine to phenylalanine. Clonality was calculated as 1 minus Shannon entropy normalized by log2 of the number of productive unique TCRs. CD4 or CD8 identity of scalp clones was inferred by cross-referencing scalp TCRbeta sequences with sorted blood CD4 and CD8 repertoires. In TCRdb, the immuneACCESS table is reduced to in-frame sequences with V and J assigned. These tables do not hold every clone; where another copy was compared, an unresolved V gene accounts for under half, and the others remain unexplained. V and J calls and clone size are those listed in that table; D and trimming were worked out from the DNA. A total of some 180,000 clones appear in this sample, about 55% of them only once. 10% to 14% of the sample goes to the ten largest clones.

Worth noting for this clone: No antigen is known for it. Per-base quality was not reported, and no clone a single base away is much larger than it.

V is trimmed back by 3 bases and J by 5 bases, and the junction contains 7 bases that no gene match accounts for. The CDR3 covers 15 residues, taking in both the cysteine and the phenylalanine. Only the CDR3 DNA stays, 45 bases, in frame from base 1. The CDR1 and CDR2 encoded by the germline V gene are SGHVS and FNYEAQ. The input for sequencing was CD8+ T cells sorted from blood, taken at week 24, from a patient treated with tofacitinib. The V and J genes are TRBV7-6 and TRBJ2-5, with 9 junctional bases fitting TRBD1. The clonotype originates from a human donor with alopecia areata. The CDR3 region reads CASSLGDRETETQYF. The nucleotide sequence reads TGTGCCAGCAGCTTGGGGGACAGGGAAACGGAGACCCAGTACTTC.